This TCR beta chain derives from a study of blood T cell repertoires in COVID-19 (dated by TCRdb to the early 2020s). General notes on the study: Samples from collaborators originated in the United States, Italy and Spain and spanned both the acute and convalescent phases of COVID-19. The prospective study material was composed of cDNA or gDNA derived from T cells, B-cell-depleted T cells, or PBMCs. Deeply sampled blood TCRbeta repertoires from subjects exposed to, actively infected with, or recovered from COVID-19 were included in the dataset. The repertoires were released in a freely available public database meant as a resource for research on the immune response to SARS-CoV-2. Samples came from the ongoing ImmuneRACE study (first 160 participants) plus 1,254 subjects from 6 global collaborators. The sample metadata nearly always contained a de-identified subject ID, COVID-19 status, age in years and sex. Where available, HLA class I and class II types were taken from metadata supplied by the sample provider and were not determined by assay-based typing.

TCRbeta CDR3 regions were amplified from genomic DNA using the immunoSEQ Assay, a bias-controlled multiplex PCR. The published analysis was carried out like this. The number of nucleated cells in each sample was estimated from the amplification of reference gene primers within the assay. Sequence reads were collapsed and filtered to measure the absolute abundance of every unique TCRbeta CDR3 rearrangement. For each sample, productive Simpson clonality was calculated by taking the square root of Simpson's diversity index across productive rearrangements. Entries here come from immuneACCESS through TCRdb and include only in-frame sequences with V and J called. Some clones fail to appear in such tables; in the studies checked, an unresolved V gene covers under half of the shortfall, and the cause of the remainder is unknown. V and J calls and clone size are copied from that table; D and trimming were computed from the DNA. This sample comprises 200,000 to 300,000 clones, roughly 90% of them detected only once. Over 1.5% of the sample comes from the top ten.

Inclusive of the bounding cysteine and phenylalanine, the CDR3 is 13 residues long. This entry keeps only the CDR3 DNA: 39 bases, framed from base 1. CDR1 and CDR2, per the germline V gene (reference sequence), are LGHDT and YNNKEL. V gives up 4 bases and J gives up 5 bases, and the segment between their germline ends measures 9 bases. This clone appeared a few times. The antigen it binds to is not known. Base qualities are not recorded, but no much larger clone differs from it by a single base. Collaborating institutions collected whole blood in K2EDTA tubes following their own protocols. For TCRbeta analysis, collaborators shipped samples in one of three forms: frozen whole blood, isolated PBMCs, or DNA extracted from either of those sample types. Results the study describes overall, beyond this receptor: Clinical and demographic metadata were provided uncurated, with the amount varying by source and participant.

The sequenced material came from peripheral blood. The chain uses TRBV3-1 (or the pseudogene TRBV3-2) and TRBJ1-5, and possibly TRBD1, on 5 matching bases. This sequence originates from a man aged 25-45 years with active or convalescent COVID-19. The sequenced DNA is TGTGCCAGCAGCCCCGACAGTTATCAGCCCCAGCATTTT. It specifies CASSPDSYQPQHF.